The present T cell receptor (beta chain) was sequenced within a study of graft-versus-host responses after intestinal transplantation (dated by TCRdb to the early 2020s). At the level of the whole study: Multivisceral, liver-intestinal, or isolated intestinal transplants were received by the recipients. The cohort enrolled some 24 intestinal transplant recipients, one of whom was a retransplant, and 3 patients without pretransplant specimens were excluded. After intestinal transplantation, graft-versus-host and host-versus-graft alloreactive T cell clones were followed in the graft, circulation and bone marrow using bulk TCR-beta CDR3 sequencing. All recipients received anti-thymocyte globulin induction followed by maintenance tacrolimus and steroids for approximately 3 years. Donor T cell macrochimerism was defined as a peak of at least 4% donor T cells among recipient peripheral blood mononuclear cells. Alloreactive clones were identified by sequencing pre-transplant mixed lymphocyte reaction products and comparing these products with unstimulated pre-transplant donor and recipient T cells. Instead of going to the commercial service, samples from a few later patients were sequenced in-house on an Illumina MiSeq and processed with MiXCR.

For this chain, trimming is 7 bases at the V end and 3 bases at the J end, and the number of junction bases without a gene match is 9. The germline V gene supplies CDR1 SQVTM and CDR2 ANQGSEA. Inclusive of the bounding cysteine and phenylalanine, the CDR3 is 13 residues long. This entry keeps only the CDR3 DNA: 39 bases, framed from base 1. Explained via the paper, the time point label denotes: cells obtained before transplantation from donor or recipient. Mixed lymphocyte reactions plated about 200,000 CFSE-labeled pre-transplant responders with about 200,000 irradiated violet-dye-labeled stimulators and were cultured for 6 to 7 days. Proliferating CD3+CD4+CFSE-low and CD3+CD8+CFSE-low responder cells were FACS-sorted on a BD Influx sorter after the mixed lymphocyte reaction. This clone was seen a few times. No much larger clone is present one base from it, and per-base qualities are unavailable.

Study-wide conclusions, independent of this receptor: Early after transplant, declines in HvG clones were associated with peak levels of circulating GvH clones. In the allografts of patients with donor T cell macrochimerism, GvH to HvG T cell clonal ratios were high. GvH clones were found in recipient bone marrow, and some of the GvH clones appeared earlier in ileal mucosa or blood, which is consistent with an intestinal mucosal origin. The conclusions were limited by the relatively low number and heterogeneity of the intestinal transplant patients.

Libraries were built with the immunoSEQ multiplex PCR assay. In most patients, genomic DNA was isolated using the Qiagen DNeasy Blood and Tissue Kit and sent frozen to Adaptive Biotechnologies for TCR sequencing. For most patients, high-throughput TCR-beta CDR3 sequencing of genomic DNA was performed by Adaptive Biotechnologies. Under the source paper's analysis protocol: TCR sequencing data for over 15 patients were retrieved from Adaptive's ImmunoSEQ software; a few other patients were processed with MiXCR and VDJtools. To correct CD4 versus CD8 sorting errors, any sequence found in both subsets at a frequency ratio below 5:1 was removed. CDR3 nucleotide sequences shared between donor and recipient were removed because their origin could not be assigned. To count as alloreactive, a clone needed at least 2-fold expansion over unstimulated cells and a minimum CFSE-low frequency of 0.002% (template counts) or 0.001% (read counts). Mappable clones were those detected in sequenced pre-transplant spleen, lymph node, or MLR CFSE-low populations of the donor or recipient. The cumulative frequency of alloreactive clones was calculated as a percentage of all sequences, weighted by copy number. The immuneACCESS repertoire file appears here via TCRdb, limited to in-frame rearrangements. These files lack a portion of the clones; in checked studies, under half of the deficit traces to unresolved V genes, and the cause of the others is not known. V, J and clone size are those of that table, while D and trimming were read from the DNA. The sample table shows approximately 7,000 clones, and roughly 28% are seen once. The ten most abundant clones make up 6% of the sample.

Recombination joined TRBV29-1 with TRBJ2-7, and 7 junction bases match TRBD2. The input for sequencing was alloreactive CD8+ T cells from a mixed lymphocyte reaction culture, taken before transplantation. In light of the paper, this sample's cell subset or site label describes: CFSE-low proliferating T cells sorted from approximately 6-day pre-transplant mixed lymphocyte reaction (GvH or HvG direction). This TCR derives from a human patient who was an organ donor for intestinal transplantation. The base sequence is TGCAGCGGTGGGGGGGGTCAGAACTACGAGCAGTACTTC. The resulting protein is CSGGGGQNYEQYF.